Listed below are T cell receptor beta chains from one sample, sequenced in a study of somatic mutations in cytotoxic T cells in rheumatoid arthritis. TCRdb keeps only in-frame clones here, not all; method: immunoSEQ multiplex PCR. This sample yields 21,000 or so clones, of which approximately 80% are seen a single time; roughly 3.8% belongs to the top ten. The sample consisted of CD8+ T cells sorted from blood. The receptors were gathered from an adult with rheumatoid arthritis. Both conserved end residues are part of each CDR3. The order of the fields is CDR3 protein, CDR3 DNA, J gene, clone size, V gene, D gene. A D gene is named only where the DNA matches it firmly. Part of the rows lack a size; the others show once, few, many or a class for expanded clones.

CASSFAGRGRAEKLFF | TGTGCCAGCAGTTTTGCCGGGCGGGGTAGAGCAGAAAAACTGTTTTTT | TRBJ1-4 | . | TRBV7-9 | .
CASSYSTTGANSPLHF | TGTGCCAGCAGTTACTCGACGACAGGGGCCAATTCACCCCTCCACTTT | TRBJ1-6 | . | TRBV6-5 | TRBD1
CASRRMGEFALEAFF | TGTGCCAGCAGACGGATGGGGGAATTCGCACTCGAAGCTTTCTTT | TRBJ1-1 | . | TRBV5-6 | .
CASSEGPRDTIYF | TGTGCCAGCAGTGAAGGGCCCAGGGACACCATATATTTT | TRBJ1-3 | once | TRBV2 | .
CASSPTRNSYNEQFF | TGTGCCAGCAGCCCTACTAGGAATAGCTACAATGAGCAGTTCTTC | TRBJ2-1 | . | TRBV14 | .
CAISDLPGLHGSNQPQHF | TGTGCCATCAGTGACCTCCCGGGACTCCACGGGAGCAATCAGCCCCAGCATTTT | TRBJ1-5 | . | TRBV10-3 | .
CASRLQNNEQFF | TGTGCCAGTCGCCTACAGAACAATGAGCAGTTCTTC | TRBJ2-1 | . | TRBV13 | .
CASSLLNTEAFF | TGTGCCAGCAGCCTTCTGAACACTGAAGCTTTCTTT | TRBJ1-1 | . | TRBV6-6 | .
CASSPWKGNQPQHF | TGTGCCAGCAGCCCGTGGAAGGGCAATCAGCCCCAGCATTTT | TRBJ1-5 | few | TRBV6-5 | .
CASSSLDRGAENEQFF | TGTGCCAGCAGCTCCTTGGACAGGGGGGCAGAGAATGAGCAGTTCTTC | TRBJ2-1 | . | TRBV11-2 | TRBD1
CASSLLTGEAGELFF | TGTGCCAGCAGCTTACTGACAGGGGAAGCCGGGGAGCTGTTTTTT | TRBJ2-2 | . | TRBV7-3 | TRBD1
CASTGYRRGVGEQYF | TGTGCCAGCACCGGGTATAGGCGGGGGGTAGGTGAGCAGTACTTC | TRBJ2-7 | once | TRBV7-9 | TRBD2
CAISGSLGQGTYEQYF | TGTGCCATCAGTGGGAGCCTCGGACAGGGAACCTACGAGCAGTACTTC | TRBJ2-7 | . | TRBV10-3 | TRBD1
CASSLGLYNSPLHF | TGCGCCAGCAGCCTGGGACTGTATAATTCACCCCTCCACTTT | TRBJ1-6 | once | TRBV4-3 | .
CASSPRDTRSYNSPLHF | TGTGCCAGCAGTCCCCGGGACACACGCTCCTATAATTCACCCCTCCACTTT | TRBJ1-6 | . | TRBV2 | .
CASSSLSSGGLSYEQYF | TGTGCCAGCAGCTCCCTTTCTAGCGGGGGGTTATCCTACGAGCAGTACTTC | TRBJ2-7 | . | TRBV7-9 | TRBD2
CASSQRQGKWNIQYF | TGCGCCAGCAGCCAAAGACAGGGGAAATGGAACATTCAGTACTTC | TRBJ2-4 | . | TRBV4-3 | TRBD1
CASRLVGASGGKVDTQYF | TGTGCAAGTCGCTTAGTGGGGGCTAGCGGGGGGAAGGTAGATACGCAGTATTTT | TRBJ2-3 | . | TRBV12-2 | .
CASSLVQSYEQYF | TGTGCCAGCAGTTTAGTACAGAGCTACGAGCAGTACTTC | TRBJ2-7 | . | TRBV27 | .
CSVMGQGPSYEQYF | TGCAGCGTTATGGGACAGGGACCCTCCTACGAGCAGTACTTC | TRBJ2-7 | medium-sized | TRBV29-1 | TRBD1
CASSPRQGQDTQYF | TGTGCCAGCAGCCCACGACAGGGGCAGGATACGCAGTATTTT | TRBJ2-3 | . | TRBV13 | TRBD1
CATSRDSSGGEYEQYF | TGTGCCACCAGCAGAGATTCCAGCGGCGGGGAATACGAGCAGTACTTC | TRBJ2-7 | once | TRBV15 | .
CASSPRTAPFEQYF | TGTGCCAGCAGCCCCCGGACAGCGCCTTTTGAGCAGTACTTC | TRBJ2-7 | . | TRBV7-8 | .
CASSATPENIGNTEAFF | TGTGCCAGCAGTGCGACCCCGGAGAATATAGGGAACACTGAAGCTTTCTTT | TRBJ1-1 | few | TRBV6-1 | .
CASSISGPKGSDTQYF | TGTGCCAGTAGTATATCGGGGCCCAAAGGATCAGATACGCAGTATTTT | TRBJ2-3 | . | TRBV19 | .
CASSLEGLMGGTEAFF | TGTGCCAGCAGCTTAGAAGGTCTCATGGGCGGAACTGAAGCTTTCTTT | TRBJ1-1 | . | TRBV11-2 | .
CASSPRQGADEKLFF | TGTGCCAGCAGTCCCAGACAGGGGGCGGACGAAAAACTGTTTTTT | TRBJ1-4 | once | TRBV27 | TRBD1
CATRPAQNTGELFF | TGTGCCACTAGGCCTGCACAGAACACCGGGGAGCTGTTTTTT | TRBJ2-2 | . | TRBV15 | .
CASSPRTLMNTEAFF | TGTGCCAGCAGCCCGAGGACACTCATGAACACTGAAGCTTTCTTT | TRBJ1-1 | . | TRBV7-6 | .